This T cell receptor (beta chain) was obtained from a study of CD8 T cells in ankylosing spondylitis (dated by TCRdb to between 2016 and 2019). Regarding the study in general: The study set out to find disease-linked TCR variants by profiling T cell receptor beta repertoires in ankylosing spondylitis patients and healthy donors. In total, the full study cohort was made up of 108 healthy donors and approximately 27 ankylosing spondylitis patients. Peripheral blood was sampled, and synovial fluid was also collected from ankylosing spondylitis patients.

The sequencer was an Illumina HiSeq 2500. TCR beta libraries were prepared by quantitative 5'-RACE with molecular barcodes. Per the authors' processing: A new computational method, built on a probabilistic model of VDJ rearrangement, was used to identify disease-linked TCR variants. In TCRdb, the public reads were trimmed at Q25 with fastp and aligned with MiXCR, with productive beta chains retained. Rows matching on CDR3 protein sequence are summarized as one entry with the most common DNA and genes. The authors' filters were not applied to this entry. Here the sample has about 510,000 distinct CDR3 sequences; 5.3% occur a single time. The ten largest account for around 3.4% of the sample. Only a few counts were recorded for this clonotype. The antigen it binds to is not known. Nothing much larger sits one base from this clone, and base qualities are not available. Sequences MDHEN (CDR1) and SYDVKM (CDR2) are obtained from the germline V gene. Spanning cysteine to phenylalanine, the CDR3 consists of 16 amino acids. The retained sequence is limited to the CDR3, 48 bases, with the frame set at the first base. V has 3 bases trimmed and J has 5 bases trimmed; junction bases matching no gene number 11.

Beyond this particular receptor, the publication reports: Some motif variants had previously been reported in the synovial fluid and blood of reactive arthritis patients, which suggests shared mechanisms of disease initiation. A TCR beta motif of several highly homologous amino acid variants appeared characteristic of blood from ankylosing spondylitis patients. The disease-linked clones showed a CD8+ phenotype and occurred at relatively low frequencies in peripheral blood. Significant enrichment of the disease-linked clones was reported in matched synovial fluid samples from ankylosing spondylitis patients.

The source of this sequence is a male donor with ankylosing spondylitis. The sample consisted of blood, either unsorted or a sorted T cell fraction (not recorded which). This receptor chain uses TRBV28 and TRBJ2-5; 8 of the junction bases match TRBD1. The encoded CDR3 is CASSFPGQGAMETQYF. The nucleotides read TGTGCCAGCAGTTTCCCCGGGCAGGGGGCGATGGAGACCCAGTACTTC.